Listed here is a single T cell receptor (beta chain). Its antigen is still unknown. There are no base qualities to consult, and no much larger clone falls within one base. This sample was included in a study of early T cells in non-severe SARS-CoV-2 infection (dated by TCRdb to about 2021). Study-level background: Bulk RNA from unsorted whole blood was used for TCR sequencing, so alpha and beta chains could not be paired. Broad study findings and their caveats: VDJdb matching was skewed toward anti-spike CD8 responses and likely underestimated virus-specific expansions by missing private and CD4 specificities.

The library came from 5' RACE. TCRdb lists the instrument as NextSeq 500. To correct for sequencing error and PCR bias, the TCR library protocol tagged individual cDNA molecules with unique molecular identifiers. Both TCR alpha and beta chains were sequenced, and tight co-correlation was observed between alpha and beta sequence abundances in each sample. From the authors' description of their analysis: Decombinator V4 was used to annotate the V gene, J gene and CDR3 of the TCR sequences. Expanded TCRs were defined as changing significantly between any two time points under a Poisson model with p below 0.0001. TCR abundances were normalised to the total number of TCRs sequenced per sample and were expressed as counts per million. MAIT TCRs were defined by TRAV1-2 paired with TRAJ12, TRAJ20 or TRAJ33, and iNKT TCRs by TRAV10 paired with TRAJ18. A search of VDJdb, accessed on 1 November 2021, was run for TCRs annotated to CMV, EBV and SARS-CoV-2, with TCRs annotated for multiple antigens excluded. The public reads were quality trimmed at Q25 with fastp and then assembled into clones with MiXCR by TCRdb, keeping productive beta chains. Rows matching on CDR3 protein sequence are summarized as one entry with the most common DNA and genes. In this record, the V and J calls reflect TCRdb's handling and not the investigators' own analysis. This sample holds about 110,000 distinct CDR3 sequences; roughly an eighth were observed only once. Of the sample, around 3.2% is held by the ten largest clones.

Germline trimming amounts to 2 bases on V and 1 base on J, with 3 as the count of junction bases outside the gene matches. There are 15 amino acids in the CDR3, from cysteine to phenylalanine inclusive. Only CDR3 DNA remains: 45 bases, in frame from the first base. The CDR1 and CDR2 encoded by the germline V gene are SGHTA and FQGNSA. A case-control design nested within a healthcare worker cohort in London, UK, was used, with weekly nasopharyngeal swab PCR tests and blood sampling performed. Healthcare workers were enrolled in the week of the UK lockdown, from 23 to 31 March 2020, and were followed every week for up to roughly 16 weeks.

The receptor's source is an adult who was a healthcare worker with PCR-confirmed SARS-CoV-2 infection or an uninfected control (not recorded which). Sequencing was done on a sample of whole blood. Recombination connected TRBV7-2 to TRBJ2-3; 7 central bases correspond to TRBD2. The CDR3 region: CASSLLGGGTDTQYF. The sequenced DNA: TGTGCCAGCAGCTTATTGGGGGGGGGCACAGATACGCAGTATTTT. With the portions outside the CDR3 filled from the reference TRBV7-2 and TRBJ2-3 genes, the complete variable region becomes GAGVSQSPSNKVTEKGKDVELRCDPISGHTALYWYRQSLGQGLEFLIYFQGNSAPDKSGLPSDRFSAERTGGSVSTLTIQRTQQEDSAVYLCASSLLGGGTDTQYFGPGTRLTVL.